A selection of T cell receptor beta chains follows, all from one sample in a study of shared clonotypes between healthy human individuals. Data came from immunoSEQ multiplex PCR; TCRdb stores just in-frame clones and leaves some out. Of some 600,000 clones detected, 95% to 97% appear once; the ten largest clones hold roughly 0.1%. The material sequenced was naive CD8+ T cells sorted from blood. Receptor source: a woman in her thirties in good health. The CDR3 runs from the conserved cysteine through the conserved F or W. The D gene is left open where the match is weak. Clone size is stated in some rows and not others, as once, few, many or a class when expanded.

D gene,J gene,clone size,V gene,CDR3 protein,CDR3 DNA
-,TRBJ1-2,-,TRBV21-1,CASSKVPEQGACTGYTF,TGTGCCAGCAGCAAAGTCCCCGAACAGGGGGCATGTACCGGCTACACCTTC
TRBD2,TRBJ2-2,-,TRBV28,CASSHGLAGEAGELFF,TGTGCCAGCAGTCATGGACTAGCGGGAGAAGCCGGGGAGCTGTTTTTT
-,TRBJ2-7,-,TRBV5-1,CASSPDGVAGPSYEQYF,TGCGCCAGCAGCCCGGACGGGGTTGCGGGACCTTCCTACGAGCAGTACTTC
TRBD2,TRBJ2-7,-,TRBV6-5,CASSYSGPSGPYEQYF,TGTGCCAGCAGTTACTCAGGACCTAGCGGACCCTACGAGCAGTACTTC
-,TRBJ2-7,-,TRBV5-5,CASSFSASAMQYF,TGTGCCAGCAGCTTTTCGGCCAGCGCGATGCAGTACTTC
-,TRBJ2-1,-,TRBV28,CATELGGPYNEQFF,TGTGCCACCGAGCTAGGAGGTCCCTACAATGAGCAGTTCTTC
TRBD2,TRBJ2-7,-,TRBV9,CASSPGGYEQYF,TGTGCCAGCAGCCCCGGGGGGTACGAGCAGTACTTC
TRBD1,TRBJ2-7,-,TRBV6-5,CASSYTKDRNYEQYF,TGTGCCAGCAGTTACACCAAGGACAGGAACTACGAGCAGTACTTC
-,TRBJ2-1,-,TRBV29-1,CSVEVNEQFF,TGCAGCGTTGAAGTCAACGAGCAGTTCTTC
TRBD2,TRBJ2-3,-,TRBV25-1,CASGTSVASTDTQYF,TGTGCCAGCGGGACTAGCGTTGCTAGCACAGATACGCAGTATTTT
TRBD2,TRBJ2-3,-,TRBV4-1,CASSPGGGLTDTQYF,TGCGCCAGCAGCCCCGGGGGAGGGCTCACAGATACGCAGTATTTT
-,TRBJ2-2,-,TRBV2,CASSEAMGSGVTGELFF,TGTGCCAGCAGTGAAGCTATGGGGTCGGGGGTAACCGGGGAGCTGTTTTTT
-,TRBJ1-2,-,TRBV20-1,CSATGNYGYTF,TGCAGTGCAACCGGGAACTATGGCTACACCTTC
-,TRBJ1-1,-,TRBV28,CASSFMGGRYTEAFF,TGTGCCAGCAGTTTTATGGGCGGACGGTACACTGAAGCTTTCTTT
TRBD1,TRBJ1-1,-,TRBV5-4,CASSSGQGGTEAFF,TGTGCCAGCAGCAGCGGACAGGGAGGGACTGAAGCTTTCTTT
-,TRBJ2-7,-,TRBV5-1,CASYREGYEQYF,TGCGCCAGCTACAGGGAAGGCTACGAGCAGTACTTC
-,TRBJ2-1,-,TRBV7-8,CASSLVGGTFF,TGTGCCAGCAGCTTAGTGGGGGGAACGTTCTTC
-,TRBJ1-1,-,TRBV27,CASSLSQGIPEAFF,TGTGCCAGCAGTTTATCTCAGGGTATCCCTGAAGCTTTCTTT
-,TRBJ2-7,-,TRBV11-3,CASSSRDNYEQYF,TGTGCCAGCAGCAGCCGGGACAACTACGAGCAGTACTTC
-,TRBJ2-3,-,TRBV27,CASSFPHDTQYF,TGTGCCAGCAGTTTCCCCCACGATACGCAGTATTTT
-,TRBJ1-2,-,TRBV2,CASSGGENYGYTF,TGTGCCAGCAGTGGAGGAGAAAACTATGGCTACACCTTC
-,TRBJ2-7,-,TRBV14,CASSQAQGGEQHF,TGTGCCAGCAGCCAAGCACAGGGTGGTGAGCAGCACTTC
-,TRBJ2-4,once,TRBV7-9,CASSPRQELAKNIQYF,TGTGCCAGCAGCCCCCGACAGGAACTAGCCAAAAACATTCAGTACTTC
-,TRBJ1-5,-,TRBV27,CASSLRDGNQPQHF,TGTGCCAGCAGTCTCAGGGATGGGAATCAGCCCCAGCATTTT
-,TRBJ2-1,-,TRBV5-1,CASSLDGGSYNEQFF,TGCGCCAGCAGCTTGGACGGGGGCTCCTACAATGAGCAGTTCTTC
-,TRBJ2-7,-,TRBV15,CATSRGWAGAKYEQYF,TGTGCCACCAGCAGGGGTTGGGCAGGGGCGAAATACGAGCAGTACTTC
TRBD1,TRBJ1-2,-,TRBV7-9,CASSLGTGGPYGYTF,TGTGCCAGCAGCTTAGGCACAGGGGGACCCTATGGCTACACCTTC
TRBD2,TRBJ2-5,-,TRBV11-2,CASSSLAGPQETQYF,TGTGCCAGCAGCTCCCTAGCGGGCCCTCAAGAGACCCAGTACTTC
TRBD2,TRBJ2-1,once,TRBV15,CATSNPSHLGLAGNEQFF,TGTGCCACCAGCAACCCTTCCCACTTGGGACTAGCGGGCAATGAGCAGTTCTTC
TRBD2,TRBJ2-7,-,TRBV13,CASSSTRSGRASYEQYF,TGTGCCAGCAGTTCGACCCGTAGCGGGAGGGCCTCCTACGAGCAGTACTTC
TRBD1,TRBJ1-2,-,TRBV7-9,CASSIGTGVPYGYTF,TGTGCCAGCAGCATCGGGACAGGGGTACCCTATGGCTACACCTTC
-,TRBJ1-4,-,TRBV15,CATSRGLGNEKLFF,TGTGCCACCAGCAGAGGCCTCGGGAATGAAAAACTGTTTTTT
-,TRBJ1-1,-,TRBV19,CASSILGGTEAFF,TGTGCCAGTAGTATACTGGGCGGCACTGAAGCTTTCTTT
TRBD2,TRBJ2-7,-,TRBV11-2,CASSHTSGSHHEQYF,TGTGCCAGCAGTCATACTAGCGGGAGCCACCACGAGCAGTACTTC
-,TRBJ1-2,-,TRBV28,CASSYRVGYGYTF,TGTGCCAGCAGCTACAGGGTCGGCTATGGCTACACCTTC
TRBD2,TRBJ2-7,once,TRBV19,CASSASSGRSYEQYF,TGTGCCAGTAGTGCGTCTAGCGGACGCTCCTACGAGCAGTACTTC
-,TRBJ2-5,-,TRBV7-9,CASSPPASSQETQYF,TGTGCCAGCAGCCCCCCAGCTAGTAGTCAAGAGACCCAGTACTTC
-,TRBJ2-1,-,TRBV7-9,CASSLDHNEQFF,TGTGCCAGCAGCCTGGACCACAATGAGCAGTTCTTC
-,TRBJ1-5,-,TRBV2,CASRGYRGLNQPQHF,TGTGCCAGCAGGGGTTATAGGGGACTCAATCAGCCCCAGCATTTT
TRBD1,TRBJ1-2,once,TRBV5-1,CASSLETGHYGYTF,TGCGCCAGCAGCTTGGAGACAGGGCACTATGGCTACACCTTC
TRBD2,TRBJ2-1,-,TRBV5-1,CASSWTGLAAPSSYNEQFF,TGCGCCAGCAGCTGGACGGGACTAGCGGCGCCGAGCTCCTACAATGAGCAGTTCTTC
TRBD1,TRBJ2-5,-,TRBV6-5,CASSYSIQGERQYF,TGTGCCAGCAGTTACTCGATACAGGGGGAGCGCCAGTACTTC
-,TRBJ2-7,-,TRBV10-2,CASSLNLGPYEQYF,TGCGCCAGCAGCCTAAACCTAGGACCCTACGAGCAGTACTTC
-,TRBJ2-1,-,TRBV7-9,CASSASGVTYNEQFF,TGTGCCAGCAGCGCCTCGGGGGTTACCTACAATGAGCAGTTCTTC
-,TRBJ2-7,-,TRBV2,CASSEALREQYF,TGTGCCAGCAGTGAAGCGCTTCGAGAGCAGTACTTC
-,TRBJ2-5,-,TRBV19,CASSKTGFQETQYF,TGTGCCAGTAGTAAGACGGGGTTCCAAGAGACCCAGTACTTC